The entry below gives a single T cell receptor beta chain sequence along with its context. Its antigen is currently unknown. This specimen comes from a study of post-analysis software for immune sequencing data. CDR1 is SQVTM, CDR2 ANQGSEA, per germline. This CDR3 spans 13 amino acids. Trimming pared 3 bases from V and 3 bases from J, leaving 11 bases between. Incorporated into the TCR beta cDNA libraries were unique molecular identifiers, which served to reduce PCR and sequencing biases. About half a million cDNA molecules were recovered from an input of roughly 0.85 to 10 million T cells. TCRdb called the PCR reads again in MiXCR, with one record for every CDR3 protein. The sample has approximately 770,000 distinct CDR3 sequences, 46% seen once; the top ten hold roughly 4.5%. Regarding the study as a whole: Five TRBV segments (TRBV5-6, TRBV5-1 and TRBV20-1 among them) occurred more frequently in patients than in controls. Samples sharing a preparation batch grouped tightly together when assessed by F measure. Controls' normalized Chao1 diversity significantly exceeded that of multiple sclerosis patients.

This clonotype was sampled from a girl aged 5-17 years with multiple sclerosis. The sequenced material came from blood. The J gene is TRBJ1-2, the V gene TRBV29-1; D gene uncertain. CDR3 in amino acids: CSVDSPADYGYTF. As DNA, the CDR3 is TGCAGCGTTGATTCCCCGGCGGACTATGGCTACACCTTC.